Following are 5 T cell receptor beta chains from one sample sequenced in a study of T cells after yellow fever vaccination. TCRdb redid the calling of the 5' RACE reads with MiXCR, one entry per CDR3 protein. The repertoire consists of 250,000 to 350,000 distinct CDR3 sequences, with around 4.4% occurring once and the leading ten covering just under 20%. The source material was PBMCs, sampled 15 days after the yellow fever booster vaccination. These receptors all stem from a man between 18 and 29 years old who received the YFV17D yellow fever vaccine.

The gene calls are TRBV20-1 and TRBJ1-1; 7 bases map to TRBD1. Germline lookup yields CDR1 DFQATT and CDR2 SNEGSKA (reference sequence). Trimming removed 6 bases from V and 6 bases from J; junction bases left unmatched: 13. The CDR3 is 14 amino acids. In nucleotides, the CDR3 is TGCAGTGCGGGCTCCCAGGGGGGACTCGCTGAAGCTTTCTTT. This translates into CSAGSQGGLAEAFF.

The table lists this clonotype with many counts. This sequence joins TRBV6-2 or TRBV6-3 and TRBJ2-1; no clear D gene. CDR1 MNHEY and CDR2 SVGEGT come from the germline V gene. This CDR3 has 12 residues. V lost 6 bases and J 6 bases, leaving 9 bases between the germline ends. CDR3 sequence reads: CASSWAPNEQFF. The CDR3 DNA sequence: TGTGCCAGCAGCTGGGCCCCCAATGAGCAGTTCTTC.

This clonotype was counted ten times or more. The chain is built from TRBV7-9 and TRBJ2-3; D possibly matches TRBD1 or TRBD2 (6 bases each). This CDR3 comprises 15 residues. V was clipped by 7 bases and J by 2 bases, with 16 bases between them. Germline V gene sequence: CDR1 SEHNR, CDR2 FQNEAQ (reference sequence). DNA of the CDR3: TGTGCCAGCAACAAGAGAGGGGGGAACACAGATACGCAGTATTTT. As protein: CASNKRGGNTDTQYF.

This clonotype came up many times. This chain connects TRBV27 to TRBJ2-7; 7 nucleotides line up with TRBD1. The CDR3 has 13 residues. Germline V CDR1 and CDR2: MNHEY, SMNVEV (reference sequence). With V trimmed by 4 bases and J by 5 bases, 5 bases remained unmatched. CDR3 nucleotide sequence: TGTGCCAGCAGTTACAGGGGCTCTCACGAGCAGTACTTC. Protein: CASSYRGSHEQYF.

This clonotype came up a few times. This chain joins TRBV14 and TRBJ2-3; the D is unclear. This CDR3 comprises 11 residues. Germline V gives CDR1 SGHDN, CDR2 FVKESK. Trimming removed 1 base at V and 10 bases at J, with 6 bases between. Written as DNA, the CDR3 is TGTGCCAGCAGCCAAGCCGTCTCGCAGTATTTT. Protein: CASSQAVSQYF.